This T cell receptor (beta chain) was sequenced for a study of human T cells and chemical hapten exposure (dated by TCRdb to the early 2020s). For the study in its entirety: For sensitization, 2% DPC in acetone was applied to a roughly 2 cm by roughly 2 cm area of upper inner arm skin. The mostly female patient cohort included alopecia areata with under or over 50% scalp involvement, alopecia totalis and alopecia universalis. Some 29 alopecia patients gave blood for TCR sequencing at one to four time points (pre-sensitization, 2, 6 and 24 weeks). Throughout the study period of 20 to 30 weeks, patients also received therapeutic DPC doses to the scalp every week. Libraries were combined into a pool for sequencing, and differences in TCR yield between samples came mainly from small differences in library volumes within the pool. Blood samples were taken from patients before sensitization (week 0) and at 2, 6 and about 24 weeks after DPC sensitization. Patch testing on the upper back used Finn chambers containing 0.01% DPC, with scoring done after 6 days according to International Contact Dermatitis Research Group standards. Peripheral blood TCR repertoire changes were tracked in vivo in alopecia patients during primary and secondary sensitization to the hapten diphenylcyclopropenone (DPC).

Library prep was done by RACE. For sequencing, a NextSeq 500 was employed. During library preparation, unique molecular identifiers were attached to individual cDNA molecules so that TCRs could be counted in a quantitative, reproducible way. For every blood RNA sample, sequencing covered both the TCR alpha and TCR beta chains. Per the original workflow: A median of around 96,000 TCRs per sample was observed, with a range of 23,224 to 690,600. The Decombinator software suite was used to annotate V, J and CDR3 in the TCR reads. To make PS versus PT1 abundance plots, every sample was subsampled to the same number of TCRs (28,000). TCRs were defined as expanded if absent before sensitization and observed at least eight times at the 2-week time point. TCRdb reran the public reads through fastp at Q25 and MiXCR, keeping productive beta chains. Rows matching on CDR3 protein sequence are summarized as one entry with the most common DNA and genes. Here the V and J calls rest on TCRdb's processing, not on the authors' analysis. Within this sample are 240,000 or so distinct CDR3 sequences, with approximately 8.6% of them counted one time only. Jointly, the top ten make up approximately 2.3% of the sample.

General findings and caveats noted by the study authors: Repeated subsampling changed both the strength of the expansion versus patch-test correlation and the threshold at which that correlation became significant. DPC sensitization did not change the number of TCRs with a frequency above 1 in 1000, and there was no evidence of changes in global repertoire structure. Significantly more large CDR3 similarity clusters were formed by expanded TCRs than by pre-sensitization or healthy control sets, consistent with antigen-driven responses. Patch test score correlated positively with the number of PT1 expanded TCRs, reaching significance at thresholds 8, 16 and 32 but not at 4. Alopecia, a presumed autoimmune disease, was present in all patients, so the immune response of the patients might differ from that of healthy individuals.

Details on this clonotype: Its antigen is not yet known. It has no much larger one-base neighbor in the sample; base qualities were not kept.

The time point label for this specimen denotes: pre-sensitization, week 0. This specimen's treatment or condition label, interpreted: therapeutic diphenylcyclopropenone sensitization with weekly scalp DPC. At every patch-test visit, the blood draw took place before the patch test was put on. Patients were eligible if aged 18 to 70, diagnosed with alopecia and judged suitable for DPC therapy, and pregnant patients were excluded. Total RNA was isolated from unfractionated whole blood collected in Tempus Blood RNA tubes. From a lookup of the germline V gene, CDR1 and CDR2 are SGHTA and FQGNSA. Trimming removed 1 base from V and 4 bases from J, leaving 10 bases between the germline ends. The CDR3 measures 14 amino acids from cysteine to phenylalanine. The CDR3 DNA has 42 bases and is translated from base 1.

Source: whole blood, taken in connection with sensitization to the hapten diphenylcyclopropenone (DPC). The origin of this receptor is a woman aged 40 to 55 with alopecia areata. Some clones in this sample may be carry-over from other donors' samples. Recombination connected TRBV7-2 to TRBJ1-2; the D gene lacks a confident call. The nucleotide sequence is TGTGCCAGCAGCTTAGGCAGGCCTCCCTATGGCTACACCTTC. This encodes CASSLGRPPYGYTF.